This T cell receptor (beta chain) was sequenced during a study of T cell responses to AZD1222 COVID-19 vaccine. General observations from the study: Spike-specific TCR breadth and depth were elevated following two AZD1222 doses.

Points on this clone: Its matching antigen is unknown.

Using immunoSEQ multiplex PCR, the repertoire was profiled, and TCRdb retains in-frame clones only, with some absent. The sample lists 140,000 to 150,000 clones, approximately 90% occurring once. Germline assignment: CDR1 LNHDA and CDR2 SQIVND (reference sequence). V lost 7 bases and J 0 bases, leaving 19 bases between the germline ends. This CDR3 has 17 amino acids. V gene TRBV19 combines with J gene TRBJ2-1; perhaps TRBD2 as D (5 bases). The TCR originated in an adult in good health. Specimen: peripheral blood, collected on day 0 of AZD1222 vaccination. CDR3 sequence (DNA): TGTGCCAGTACCTCCAGGACTGCCGAATTCTCCTACAATGAGCAGTTCTTC. Translating it yields CASTSRTAEFSYNEQFF.